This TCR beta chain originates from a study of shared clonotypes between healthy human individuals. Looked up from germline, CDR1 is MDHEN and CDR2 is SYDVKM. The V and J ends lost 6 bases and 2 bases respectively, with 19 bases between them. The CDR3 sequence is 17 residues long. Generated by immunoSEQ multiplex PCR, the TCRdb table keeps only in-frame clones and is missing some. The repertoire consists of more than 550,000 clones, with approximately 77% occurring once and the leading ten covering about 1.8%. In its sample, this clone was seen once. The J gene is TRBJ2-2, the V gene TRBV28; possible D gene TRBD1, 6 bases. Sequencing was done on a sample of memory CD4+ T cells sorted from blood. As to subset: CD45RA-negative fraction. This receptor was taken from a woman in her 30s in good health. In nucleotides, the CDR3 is TGTGCCAGCAGCCCGCGGAGCTGGGGGCTCAACACCGGGGAGCTGTTTTTT. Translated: CASSPRSWGLNTGELFF.